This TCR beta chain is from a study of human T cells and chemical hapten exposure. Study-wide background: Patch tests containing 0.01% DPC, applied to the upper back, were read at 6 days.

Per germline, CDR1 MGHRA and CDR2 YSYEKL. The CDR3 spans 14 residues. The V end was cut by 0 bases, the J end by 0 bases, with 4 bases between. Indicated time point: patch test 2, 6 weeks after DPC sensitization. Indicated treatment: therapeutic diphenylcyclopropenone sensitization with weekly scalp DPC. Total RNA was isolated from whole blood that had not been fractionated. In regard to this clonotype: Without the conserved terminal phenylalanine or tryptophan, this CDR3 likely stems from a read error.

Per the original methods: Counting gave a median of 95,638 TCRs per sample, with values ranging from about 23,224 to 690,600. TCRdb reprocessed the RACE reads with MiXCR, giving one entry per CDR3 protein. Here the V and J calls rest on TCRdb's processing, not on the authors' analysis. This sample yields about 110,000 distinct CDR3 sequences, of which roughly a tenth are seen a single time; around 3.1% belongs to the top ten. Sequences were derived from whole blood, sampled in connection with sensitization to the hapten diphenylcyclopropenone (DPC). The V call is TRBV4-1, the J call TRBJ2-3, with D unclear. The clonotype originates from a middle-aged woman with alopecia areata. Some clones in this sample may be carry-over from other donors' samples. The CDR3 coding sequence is TGCGCCAGCAGCCAAGATAGTAGCACAGATACGCAGTATTCT. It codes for CASSQDSSTDTQYS.